One and the same sample provided the 30 T cell receptor beta chains below, sequenced in a study of T-cell reconstitution after alpha-beta-depleted transplantation in children (dated by TCRdb to the mid-2010s). Read against the paper, the sample's treatment or condition label means: allogeneic hematopoietic cell transplantation with graft depleted of TCRalphabeta T cells and CD19 B cells. The library was produced with PCR. Instrument on record: Illumina HiSeq 2500. TCR library preparation used molecular barcoding, with unique molecular identifiers applied to normalize quantification of the TCRbeta repertoire. The public reads were run again by TCRdb, first through fastp at Q25 and then through MiXCR, and only productive beta chains were kept. Every distinct CDR3 protein forms one entry, paired with its most common genes and DNA. Counted in this sample were about 160,000 distinct CDR3 sequences; approximately 12% of them appeared once. The ten largest make up 13% of the sample.

This material consisted of PBMCs, taken before TCRalphabeta/CD19-depleted stem cell transplant. All receptors derive from a boy between 2 and 10 years old with acute myeloid leukemia, due to receive a stem cell transplant.

In this sample, this clonotype turned up many times. This chain joins TRBV15 and TRBJ2-5; D gene ambiguous. CDR3 length: 13 residues. Trimming left V 0 bases short and J 5 bases short, with 7 bases between. Germline CDR1 is LNHNV and CDR2 is YYDKDF (reference sequence). CDR3 coding DNA: TGTGCCACCAGCAGAGATCTCATGGAGACCCAGTACTTC. It translates to CATSRDLMETQYF.

This clonotype was seen ten or more times. The V and J genes are TRBV5-1 and TRBJ1-2; D is uncertain. The germline V and J ends were trimmed by 5 bases and 0 bases, with 8 bases remaining between them. Looked up from germline, CDR1 is SGHRS and CDR2 is YFSETQ. This CDR3 spans 13 amino acids. Here the CDR3 DNA reads TGCGCCAGCAGGCCACTAGCTAACTATGGCTACACCTTC. It encodes CASRPLANYGYTF.

At least ten counts were recorded for this clonotype. The chain links TRBV7-9 to TRBJ1-3; D is possibly TRBD1 (6 bases). The CDR3 runs 14 residues. The ends were cut back, 5 bases at V and 0 bases at J, with 8 bases in the middle. The germline gives CDR1 SEHNR, CDR2 FQNEAQ (reference sequence). The CDR3 DNA is TGTGCCAGCAGCCGGACAGCCTCTGGAAACACCATATATTTT. Amino acid sequence: CASSRTASGNTIYF. Variable domain in full (rest from reference TRBV7-9 and TRBJ1-3): DTGVSQNPRHKITKRGQNVTFRCDPISEHNRLYWYRQTLGQGPEFLTYFQNEAQLEKSRLLSDRFSAERPKGSFSTLEIQRTEQGDSAMYLCASSRTASGNTIYFGEGSWLTVV.

V and J are TRBV20-1 and TRBJ1-1; D gene unclear. V dropped 3 bases and J dropped 1 base, with 15 bases sitting between them. The CDR3 has 15 amino acids. CDR1 and CDR2 from the germline V gene are DFQATT and SNEGSKA (reference sequence). The CDR3 loop is CSASNRGGANTEAFF. CDR3 in DNA: TGCAGTGCTAGTAACCGGGGAGGCGCGAACACTGAAGCTTTCTTT.

This clonotype was counted ten times or more. The rearrangement uses TRBV20-1 and TRBJ2-1; the match to TRBD2 covers 8 bases. This CDR3 has 14 residues. Germline CDR1 reads DFQATT; CDR2 reads SNEGSKA (reference sequence). V dropped 6 bases and J dropped 7; count of bases not matched to a gene: 11. The CDR3 nucleotides are TGCAGTGCACAGCCCAGCGGGAGTATGAATGAGCAGTTCTTC. Its protein is CSAQPSGSMNEQFF.

This clonotype was counted ten times or more. The rearrangement joins TRBV7-8 to TRBJ2-7; 7 bases agree with TRBD1. Trimming took 1 base from V and 4 from J; bases not matched to a gene: 13. This CDR3 spans 17 amino acids. The germline V gene has CDR1 SGHVS and CDR2 FQNEAQ. The CDR3 sequence: CASSLGQGTANRYEQYV. The DNA of the CDR3 is TGTGCCAGCAGCTTAGGACAGGGTACAGCGAATAGGTACGAGCAGTACGTC.

As to this clonotype: One base away lies a much larger clone, so this may be a sequencing read error. The rearrangement links TRBV20-1 to TRBJ1-2; 7 bases are shared with TRBD1. CDR1 and CDR2 (germline): DFQATT, SNEGSKA (reference sequence). The CDR3 consists of 11 residues. In nucleotides, the CDR3 is TGCAGTGCTCAGACAGGGTCTGGCGACACCTTC. Its protein is CSAQTGSGDTF.

This clonotype was seen many times. This chain links TRBV5-1 with TRBJ2-5; maybe TRBD1 (5 bases). The CDR3 has 14 amino acids. V lost 1 base, J lost 4 bases, and 11 bases lay in between. Germline values: CDR1 SGHRS, CDR2 YFSETQ. The CDR3 sequence: CASSLSTGLETQYF. The CDR3 DNA follows: TGCGCCAGCAGCTTGAGCACAGGTCTAGAGACCCAGTACTTC.

This clonotype was seen a few times. This chain links TRBV20-1 with TRBJ1-6; 7 bases agree with TRBD1. The CDR3 runs to 14 residues. Germline V CDR1 and CDR2: DFQATT, SNEGSKA (reference sequence). Trimming at V came to 3 bases and at J to 9 bases, leaving 8 bases not matched to a gene. The CDR3 bases are TGCAGTGCTAGTCGAGGGGGCGTGGGTTCACCCCTCCACTTT. Translating gives CSASRGGVGSPLHF.

Many counts were recorded for this clonotype. The V gene is TRBV29-1, the J gene TRBJ2-3, with a weak D call TRBD1 (6 bases). This CDR3 comprises 14 residues. The germline V and J ends were trimmed by 4 bases and 1 base, with 12 bases remaining between them. The V gene's germline CDR1 is SQVTM and CDR2 ANQGSEA. As DNA, the CDR3 is TGCAGCGTTGCCTTAAGGACAGGCACAGATACGCAGTATTTT. Protein sequence: CSVALRTGTDTQYF.

The sample holds many counts of this clonotype. The chain has TRBV7-9 and TRBJ2-7, with unresolved D. The germline V and J ends were trimmed by 3 bases and 1 base, with 7 bases remaining between them. This CDR3 is built from 13 residues. The V gene's germline CDR1 is SEHNR and CDR2 FQNEAQ (reference sequence). The CDR3 protein is CASSFPESYEQYV. DNA of the CDR3: TGTGCCAGCAGCTTCCCCGAGTCCTACGAGCAGTACGTC.

This clonotype was observed at least ten times. The genes are TRBV4-1 and TRBJ2-7, with TRBD2 identical over 8 bases. J was trimmed by 5 bases and V by 4 bases; bases with no gene match: 13. Germline CDR1 and CDR2: MGHRA and YSYEKL. CDR3 size: 16 residues. The CDR3 DNA reads TGCGCCAGCAGCCTGGGGGGGGTAGCGGGAAGAAACGAGCAGTACTTC. It translates to CASSLGGVAGRNEQYF.

This clonotype was found many times. V usage is TRBV29-1 and J usage is TRBJ2-3, with 7 bases that match TRBD2. The CDR3 spans 14 residues. Germline-derived CDR1 and CDR2 are SQVTM and ANQGSEA. The V gene end was trimmed by 2 bases and the J gene end by 5 bases; junction bases not matched to a gene: 7. This CDR3 reads CSVENNPGGDTQYF. The CDR3 bases are TGCAGCGTTGAAAATAACCCGGGGGGAGATACGCAGTATTTT.

This clonotype was observed at least ten times. V usage is TRBV12-3 or TRBV12-4 and J usage is TRBJ2-1, with 10 positions matching TRBD2. Trimming removed 6 bases from V and 5 bases from J; junction bases left unmatched: 10. This CDR3 is built from 16 residues. The CDR3 spells CASSSIGTSANNEQFF. CDR3 nucleotide sequence: TGTGCCAGCAGCTCGATCGGGACTAGCGCCAACAATGAGCAGTTCTTC.

Many counts were recorded for this clonotype. The chain joins TRBV24-1 to TRBJ2-1; D remains ambiguous. Trimming left V 4 bases short and J 0 bases short, with 12 bases between. The CDR3 extends over 16 amino acids. Germline V gene lookup returns CDR1 KGHDR and CDR2 SFDVKD. The CDR3 DNA reads as TGTGCCACCAGTGACCCGAGGCCGAGCTCCTACAATGAGCAGTTCTTC. It encodes CATSDPRPSSYNEQFF.

This clonotype was observed many times. The V call is TRBV7-2, the J call TRBJ2-7; unclear D gene. V lost 1 base and J 3 bases, leaving 7 bases between the germline ends. The CDR3 is made up of 13 amino acids. The germline gives CDR1 SGHTA, CDR2 FQGNSA. The DNA of the CDR3 is TGTGCCAGCAGCTTAGTAGAGGACTACGAGCAGTACTTC. Protein: CASSLVEDYEQYF.

This clonotype was detected many times. The chain employs TRBV20-1 and TRBJ2-3, with TRBD2 matching over 12 bases. Germline lookup yields CDR1 DFQATT and CDR2 SNEGSKA (reference sequence). Trimming cost V 6 bases and J 2 bases; bases outside gene matches: 3. This CDR3 spans 14 amino acids. The CDR3 DNA follows: TGCAGTGCAGGACTAGCGGGACACACAGATACGCAGTATTTT. As protein: CSAGLAGHTDTQYF.

The table lists this clonotype with many counts. The gene calls are TRBV4-2 and TRBJ2-3; unclear D gene. V shed 1 base and J shed 0 bases, with 11 bases lying between them. Germline V gives CDR1 LGHNA, CDR2 YNFKEQ. The CDR3 is made up of 16 amino acids. The CDR3: CASSQGSRTSTDTQYF. DNA for the CDR3: TGTGCCAGCAGCCAAGGGTCTAGAACTAGCACAGATACGCAGTATTTT.

This clonotype was picked up many times. The chain carries TRBV5-1 and TRBJ2-5, with D perhaps matching TRBD1 (5 bases). V was shortened by 6 bases and J by 1 base, with 10 bases between the two germline ends. CDR3 length: 13 amino acids. Per the germline V gene, CDR1 is SGHRS and CDR2 is YFSETQ. The CDR3 loop is CASKDTAQETQYF. DNA for the CDR3: TGCGCCAGCAAGGACACAGCCCAAGAGACCCAGTACTTC.

As for this clonotype: A read error may explain this, as a much larger clone is one base away. The V and J genes are TRBV20-1 and TRBJ2-1; 7 nucleotides agree with TRBD1. V was pared by 5 bases and J by 9 bases, with 7 bases of the junction left unmatched. Germline CDR1 reads DFQATT; CDR2 reads SNEGSKA (reference sequence). CDR3 size: 12 residues. For the CDR3, the DNA is TGCAGTGCTTACAGGACAGGCTTTGAGCAGTTCTTC. Encoded protein: CSAYRTGFEQFF.

A few counts support this clonotype. This chain joins TRBV20-1 and TRBJ2-1, with D perhaps TRBD1 or TRBD2 (5 bases each). Trimming took 4 bases from V and 10 from J, leaving 11 bases between them. This CDR3 is 11 amino acids long. Germline CDR1 DFQATT, CDR2 SNEGSKA (reference sequence). The CDR3 spells CSATGSQEQFF. CDR3 bases: TGCAGTGCTACAGGGAGCCAGGAGCAGTTCTTC.

This clonotype was observed at least ten times. The genes are TRBV5-5 and TRBJ1-5; 10 bases are a match to TRBD1. In germline, CDR1 is SGHKS, CDR2 YYEKEE (reference sequence). Trimming at V came to 4 bases and at J to 11 bases, leaving 12 bases not matched to a gene. The CDR3 totals 15 residues. CDR3 loop: CASSAGDRGMRAQHF. CDR3 nucleotide sequence: TGTGCCAGCAGCGCGGGGGACAGGGGAATGAGGGCCCAGCATTTT.

At least ten counts were recorded for this clonotype. V and J are TRBV6-1 and TRBJ1-5; D is uncertain. Between the trimmed V and J ends, which lost 6 bases and 1 base, there was a span of 10 bases. CDR3 length: 14 amino acids. CDR1 is MNHNS, CDR2 SASEGT, per germline. The CDR3 DNA sequence: TGTGCCAGCAGGGGAGGCGGAAGCAATCAGCCCCAGCATTTT. Protein: CASRGGGSNQPQHF.

The chain links TRBV20-1 to TRBJ2-7, with 11 bases that match TRBD2. V dropped 3 bases and J dropped 2; count of bases not matched to a gene: 3. The CDR3 extends over 14 amino acids. Germline CDR1 is DFQATT and CDR2 is SNEGSKA (reference sequence). CDR3 in amino acids: CSARIAGGAYEQYF. Here the CDR3 DNA reads TGCAGTGCTAGGATAGCGGGAGGGGCCTACGAGCAGTACTTC.

This clonotype was recorded at least ten times. The rearrangement uses TRBV11-2 and TRBJ2-6; no clear D. Germline CDR1 SGHAT, CDR2 FQNNGV. Trimming left V 7 bases short and J 0 bases short, with 19 bases between. The length of the CDR3 is 18 residues. In DNA, the CDR3 is TGTGCCAGCAAGTCTTTTGGCACTTTAGACTCTGGGGCCAACGTCCTGACTTTC. Amino acid sequence: CASKSFGTLDSGANVLTF.

This clonotype was seen repeatedly, ten times or more. The rearrangement joins TRBV27 to TRBJ1-3; D uncertain. The CDR3 has 16 amino acids. The ends were cut back, 4 bases at V and 0 bases at J, with 13 bases in the middle. Germline values: CDR1 MNHEY, CDR2 SMNVEV (reference sequence). The CDR3 DNA is TGTGCCAGCAGTTCCTCGTTTGAGGTCTCTGGAAACACCATATATTTT. Residues: CASSSSFEVSGNTIYF.

This clonotype was found many times. The V gene is TRBV7-9, the J gene TRBJ1-2; no firm D call. Trimming cost V 1 base and J 4 bases, with 13 bases left between them. The length of the CDR3 is 15 residues. In germline, CDR1 is SEHNR, CDR2 FQNEAQ (reference sequence). CDR3 in DNA: TGTGCCAGCAGCTTAGAAGCCCGGGGTCTCTATGGCTACACCTTC. Its protein is CASSLEARGLYGYTF.

The chain joins TRBV11-2 to TRBJ1-6; D is possibly TRBD1 (5 bases). The CDR3 covers 14 residues. The germline gives CDR1 SGHAT, CDR2 FQNNGV. V dropped 1 base and J dropped 9 bases, with 10 bases sitting between them. CDR3 amino acids: CASSLVGGGSPLHF. The CDR3 DNA reads TGTGCCAGCAGCTTAGTCGGGGGGGGTTCACCCCTCCACTTT. Combining the CDR3 with reference TRBV11-2 and TRBJ1-6 gives the whole variable domain EAGVAQSPRYKIIEKRQSVAFWCNPISGHATLYWYQQILGQGPKLLIQFQNNGVVDDSQLPKDRFSAERLKGVDSTLKIQPAKLEDSAVYLCASSLVGGGSPLHFGNGTRLTVT.

This clonotype was detected ten times or more. This chain joins TRBV20-1 and TRBJ2-3; perhaps TRBD1 as D (7 bases). Trimming removed 1 base at V and 4 bases at J, with 15 bases between. The CDR3 consists of 15 residues. Germline lookup yields CDR1 DFQATT and CDR2 SNEGSKA (reference sequence). The CDR3 region has the DNA TGCAGTGCTAGAGGGCAGGGGGGTAGTGCAGATACGCAGTATTTT. Translation gives CSARGQGGSADTQYF.

This clonotype was picked up many times. The rearrangement uses TRBV7-2 and TRBJ2-5, with a possible D match to TRBD2 (6 bases). Trimming removed 5 bases at V and 5 bases at J, with 15 bases between. Germline V gene data show CDR1 as SGHTA and CDR2 as FQGNSA. The CDR3 loop spans 14 amino acids. The CDR3 loop is CASSNQAGRETQYF. Here the CDR3 DNA reads TGTGCCAGCAGCAACCAGGCGGGGAGGGAGACCCAGTACTTC.